These T cell receptor beta chains were read from a single sample in a study of STAT5B mutations in CD4+ large granular lymphocyte leukemia. The assay was immunoSEQ multiplex PCR, and TCRdb's table has in-frame clones only and misses some. The sample has roughly 29,000 clones, more than 70% seen once. Sequencing was performed on CD4+ T cells from blood buffy coats. Receptor source: a human donor in good health. The CDR3 runs from the conserved cysteine through the conserved F or W. A D gene is named only where the DNA matches it firmly. The size field is filled for only some rows; it gives once, few, many or a size class.

>TRBJ2-4|.|.|TRBV7-9
TGTGCCAGCAGCTCCGTAACTCTCGGGACCAAAAACATTCAGTACTTC
CASSSVTLGTKNIQYF
>TRBJ2-3|.|.|TRBV5-4
TGTGCCAGCAGCGACAGGACTAGAGAAACAGATACGCAGTATTTT
CASSDRTRETDTQYF
>TRBJ2-3|.|.|TRBV30
TGTGCCTGGAGTGTAGGACAGGATACGCAGTATTTT
CAWSVGQDTQYF
>TRBJ2-7|.|.|TRBV7-3
TGTGCCAGCAGCTCGGGACCGGCCACCGAGCAGTACTTC
CASSSGPATEQYF
>TRBJ2-5|.|.|TRBV10-3
TGTGCCATCAGTGAGTCTACGGAGACCCAGTACTTC
CAISESTETQYF
>TRBJ1-1|TRBD1|.|TRBV7-3
TGTGCCAGCAGCTTAACGACAGGGGGCAGTACTGAAGCTTTCTTT
CASSLTTGGSTEAFF
>TRBJ2-7|.|.|TRBV6-6
TGTGCCAGCAGTTACTCGGTTCAGGGCTCCTACGAGCAGTACTTC
CASSYSVQGSYEQYF
>TRBJ1-2|TRBD1|few|TRBV19
TGTGCCAGTAAGTCGTGGGACAGATATGGCTACACCTTC
CASKSWDRYGYTF
>TRBJ2-3|TRBD2|few|TRBV4-3
TGCGCCAGCAGCCAAGACGTACTAGCGGGTTTTTACACAGATACGCAGTATTTT
CASSQDVLAGFYTDTQYF
>TRBJ1-6|.|.|TRBV2
TGTGCCAGCATGCTGGAGGGCCTTAATTCACCCCTCCACTTT
CASMLEGLNSPLHF
>TRBJ2-3|.|.|TRBV27
TGTGCCAGCAGTTTCTCGGGAGATGTTCATAGGGCAGATACGCAGTATTTT
CASSFSGDVHRADTQYF
>TRBJ1-2|.|.|TRBV21-1
TGTGCCAGCAGCAAAGACCAGACCGTCTATGGCTACACCTTC
CASSKDQTVYGYTF
>TRBJ1-1|.|.|TRBV5-5
TGTGCCAGCAGTTTTTTGTATTACACTGAAGCTTTCTTT
CASSFLYYTEAFF
>TRBJ2-1|TRBD2|.|TRBV14
TGTGCCAGCAGCCCTGGACTAGCGGTCAGCCTTTCCTACAATGAGCAGTTCTTC
CASSPGLAVSLSYNEQFF
>TRBJ1-5|TRBD1|few|TRBV6-1
TGTGCCAGCAACCCGACAGGGAGCAATCAGCCCCAGCATTTT
CASNPTGSNQPQHF
>TRBJ1-2|.|.|TRBV4-1
TGCGCCAGCAGCCAAGATGACGGGGGAGCCTATGGCTACACCTTC
CASSQDDGGAYGYTF
>TRBJ2-1|.|.|TRBV5-6
TGTGCCAGCAGCTTGGAAGGACCCAGCGGTCTGTACATTGAGCAGTTCTTC
CASSLEGPSGLYIEQFF
>TRBJ2-3|.|.|TRBV7-2
TGTGCCAGCAGCTTCCAGGGTGATACGCAGTATTTT
CASSFQGDTQYF
>TRBJ2-7|TRBD1|few|TRBV28
TGTGCCAGCAGTGAGGGACAGGGAGGGACCTACGAGCAGTACTTC
CASSEGQGGTYEQYF
>TRBJ2-2|.|once|TRBV6-5
TGTGCCAGCAGCCGCTCTTTGGGGGGAACCGGGGAGCTGTTTTTT
CASSRSLGGTGELFF
>TRBJ2-2|TRBD1|.|TRBV10-3
TGTGCCATCAGTAGAGACAGGGAACGGGGGGAGCTGTTTTTT
CAISRDRERGELFF
>TRBJ2-1|.|.|TRBV5-1
TGCGCCAGCAGCTTGGCCCGGACCATAGATGAGCAGTTCTTC
CASSLARTIDEQFF
>TRBJ2-3|.|.|TRBV7-9
TGTGCCAGCAGCTTTAGGGGTTATAGCACAGATACGCAGTATTTT
CASSFRGYSTDTQYF
>TRBJ2-3|.|.|TRBV7-6
TGTGCCAGCAGCTTAGCGGGTAGCAGCGCAGATACGCAGTATTTT
CASSLAGSSADTQYF
>TRBJ2-7|TRBD1|once|TRBV7-2
TGTGCCAGCAGCCCTCAGACAGGGGGTGCGTACGAGCAGTACTTC
CASSPQTGGAYEQYF
>TRBJ2-7|TRBD2|.|TRBV2
TGTGCCAGCAGTGTTCTAGCGGGAGTAATTAACGAGCAGTACTTC
CASSVLAGVINEQYF
>TRBJ2-1|TRBD2|once|TRBV5-8
TGTGCCAGCAGCTTCGGACTAGCAGGAATCAATGAGCAGTTCTTC
CASSFGLAGINEQFF
>TRBJ1-2|.|few|TRBV7-2
TGTGCCAGCAACCCTCGGCCGGGGACTAACTATGGCTACACCTTC
CASNPRPGTNYGYTF
>TRBJ2-1|.|.|TRBV14
TGTGCCAGCAGCCCGCCAACAGGACAAATCAATGAGCAGTTCTTC
CASSPPTGQINEQFF
>TRBJ2-3|TRBD2|.|TRBV5-1
TGCGCCAGCATTAGCCGGGCGGGAGCGGCAGATACGCAGTATTTT
CASISRAGAADTQYF
>TRBJ1-4|.|.|TRBV6-5
TGTGCCAGCAGTTACTCTAAGGACGGCTATAATGAAAAACTGTTTTTT
CASSYSKDGYNEKLFF
>TRBJ2-1|.|.|TRBV29-1
TGCAGCGTTGACGCGGGCCATACTTACAATGAGCAGTTCTTC
CSVDAGHTYNEQFF
>TRBJ2-1|.|.|TRBV6-6
TGTGCCAGCAGCCTCCGGTCGGCAAGGGGATACAATGAGCAGTTCTTC
CASSLRSARGYNEQFF
>TRBJ2-3|TRBD2|.|TRBV4-3
TGCGCCAGCAGCCAAGTTATCGCGGGGGGAGATACGCAGTATTTT
CASSQVIAGGDTQYF
>TRBJ1-5|.|.|TRBV27
TGTGCCAGCAGTTTTCCAGGGGTCAATCAGCCCCAGCATTTT
CASSFPGVNQPQHF
>TRBJ2-7|.|.|TRBV6-5
TGTGCCAGCAGTTCGCCACTAGCAAAGTTTGGCCAGCAGTACTTC
CASSSPLAKFGQQYF
>TRBJ2-5|TRBD1|.|TRBV7-2
TGTGCCAGCAGCCCTGACAGGGGGCGGGAGACCCAGTACTTC
CASSPDRGRETQYF
>TRBJ2-3|TRBD2|.|TRBV9
TGTGCCAGCAGCGTTGGGCTAGCGGGAGTTGTAGATACGCAGTATTTT
CASSVGLAGVVDTQYF
>TRBJ2-1|.|.|TRBV5-6
TGTGCCAGCAGCTGGGACGGGAATGAGCAGTTCTTC
CASSWDGNEQFF
>TRBJ2-7|TRBD2|.|TRBV7-2
TGTGCCAGCAGCTCGGGACTAGCGGGGTACTCCTACGAGCAGTACTTC
CASSSGLAGYSYEQYF
>TRBJ2-7|TRBD1|.|TRBV5-5
TGTGCCAGCAGCTTGGAAGGGCAGGGGGCCTACGAGCAGTACTTC
CASSLEGQGAYEQYF
>TRBJ1-5|.|.|TRBV2
TGTGCCAGCAAATGGGAGGGCAATCAGCCCCAGCATTTT
CASKWEGNQPQHF
>TRBJ2-6|.|few|TRBV12-2
TGTGCAAGTCGCTTGGGCCCCGACAGGGATAAAACAAGCTCTGGGGCCAACGTCCTGACTTTC
CASRLGPDRDKTSSGANVLTF
>TRBJ2-5|TRBD2|.|TRBV13
TGTGCCAGCTCCCGTGGGGGCGGGAGGGGCGAGACCCAGTACTTC
CASSRGGGRGETQYF
>TRBJ2-5|.|few|TRBV25-1
TGTGCCAGCAGTGAATATGGGGCTGGGGAGACCCAGTACTTC
CASSEYGAGETQYF
>TRBJ1-5|.|.|TRBV2
TGTGCCAGCAGGAGGACTTTGGGTCAGCCCCAGCATTTT
CASRRTLGQPQHF
>TRBJ2-2|TRBD1|.|TRBV28
TGTGCCAGCAGCTTAGTCACCGGGACAGCCAACACCGGGGAGCTGTTTTTT
CASSLVTGTANTGELFF
>TRBJ2-7|.|.|TRBV28
TGTGCCAGCAGTTTGAACGCCTACGAGCAGTACTTC
CASSLNAYEQYF
>TRBJ1-2|.|.|TRBV5-4
TGTGCCAGCAGTGTCGGGGGGGACCCTCGGAACTATGGCTACACCTTC
CASSVGGDPRNYGYTF
>TRBJ2-5|TRBD2|.|TRBV30
TGTGCCTGGAGTGTAACGGGACTAACAGTGGCACTTGGGACCCAGTACTTC
CAWSVTGLTVALGTQYF
>TRBJ1-1|.|.|TRBV27
TGTGCCAGCAAGGTACGGCGATCGAACACTGAAGCTTTCTTT
CASKVRRSNTEAFF
>TRBJ2-3|.|.|TRBV11-2
TGTGCCAGCAGCTCGGCGGCCCTCACTAGCACAGATACGCAGTATTTT
CASSSAALTSTDTQYF
>TRBJ2-2|TRBD2|.|TRBV5-4
TGTGCCAGCAGCGGGGGACTAGCGGGAGGGCCTAAAAGCGGGGAGCTGTTTTTT
CASSGGLAGGPKSGELFF
>TRBJ2-1|.|.|TRBV25-1
TGTGCCAGCAGTGAGGTCTTTGAGCAGTTCTTC
CASSEVFEQFF
>TRBJ2-4|.|.|TRBV18
TGTGCCAGCTCACCACCGGGGGCCTTAGCCAAAAACATTCAGTACTTC
CASSPPGALAKNIQYF
>TRBJ2-2|.|.|TRBV7-9
TGTGCCAGCAGCTCGGACGCAGGGTGGGACACCGGGGAGCTGTTTTTT
CASSSDAGWDTGELFF
>TRBJ2-7|TRBD1|.|TRBV30
TGTGCCCTAGGAACAGGGGGGATGTTTGAGCAGTACTTC
CALGTGGMFEQYF